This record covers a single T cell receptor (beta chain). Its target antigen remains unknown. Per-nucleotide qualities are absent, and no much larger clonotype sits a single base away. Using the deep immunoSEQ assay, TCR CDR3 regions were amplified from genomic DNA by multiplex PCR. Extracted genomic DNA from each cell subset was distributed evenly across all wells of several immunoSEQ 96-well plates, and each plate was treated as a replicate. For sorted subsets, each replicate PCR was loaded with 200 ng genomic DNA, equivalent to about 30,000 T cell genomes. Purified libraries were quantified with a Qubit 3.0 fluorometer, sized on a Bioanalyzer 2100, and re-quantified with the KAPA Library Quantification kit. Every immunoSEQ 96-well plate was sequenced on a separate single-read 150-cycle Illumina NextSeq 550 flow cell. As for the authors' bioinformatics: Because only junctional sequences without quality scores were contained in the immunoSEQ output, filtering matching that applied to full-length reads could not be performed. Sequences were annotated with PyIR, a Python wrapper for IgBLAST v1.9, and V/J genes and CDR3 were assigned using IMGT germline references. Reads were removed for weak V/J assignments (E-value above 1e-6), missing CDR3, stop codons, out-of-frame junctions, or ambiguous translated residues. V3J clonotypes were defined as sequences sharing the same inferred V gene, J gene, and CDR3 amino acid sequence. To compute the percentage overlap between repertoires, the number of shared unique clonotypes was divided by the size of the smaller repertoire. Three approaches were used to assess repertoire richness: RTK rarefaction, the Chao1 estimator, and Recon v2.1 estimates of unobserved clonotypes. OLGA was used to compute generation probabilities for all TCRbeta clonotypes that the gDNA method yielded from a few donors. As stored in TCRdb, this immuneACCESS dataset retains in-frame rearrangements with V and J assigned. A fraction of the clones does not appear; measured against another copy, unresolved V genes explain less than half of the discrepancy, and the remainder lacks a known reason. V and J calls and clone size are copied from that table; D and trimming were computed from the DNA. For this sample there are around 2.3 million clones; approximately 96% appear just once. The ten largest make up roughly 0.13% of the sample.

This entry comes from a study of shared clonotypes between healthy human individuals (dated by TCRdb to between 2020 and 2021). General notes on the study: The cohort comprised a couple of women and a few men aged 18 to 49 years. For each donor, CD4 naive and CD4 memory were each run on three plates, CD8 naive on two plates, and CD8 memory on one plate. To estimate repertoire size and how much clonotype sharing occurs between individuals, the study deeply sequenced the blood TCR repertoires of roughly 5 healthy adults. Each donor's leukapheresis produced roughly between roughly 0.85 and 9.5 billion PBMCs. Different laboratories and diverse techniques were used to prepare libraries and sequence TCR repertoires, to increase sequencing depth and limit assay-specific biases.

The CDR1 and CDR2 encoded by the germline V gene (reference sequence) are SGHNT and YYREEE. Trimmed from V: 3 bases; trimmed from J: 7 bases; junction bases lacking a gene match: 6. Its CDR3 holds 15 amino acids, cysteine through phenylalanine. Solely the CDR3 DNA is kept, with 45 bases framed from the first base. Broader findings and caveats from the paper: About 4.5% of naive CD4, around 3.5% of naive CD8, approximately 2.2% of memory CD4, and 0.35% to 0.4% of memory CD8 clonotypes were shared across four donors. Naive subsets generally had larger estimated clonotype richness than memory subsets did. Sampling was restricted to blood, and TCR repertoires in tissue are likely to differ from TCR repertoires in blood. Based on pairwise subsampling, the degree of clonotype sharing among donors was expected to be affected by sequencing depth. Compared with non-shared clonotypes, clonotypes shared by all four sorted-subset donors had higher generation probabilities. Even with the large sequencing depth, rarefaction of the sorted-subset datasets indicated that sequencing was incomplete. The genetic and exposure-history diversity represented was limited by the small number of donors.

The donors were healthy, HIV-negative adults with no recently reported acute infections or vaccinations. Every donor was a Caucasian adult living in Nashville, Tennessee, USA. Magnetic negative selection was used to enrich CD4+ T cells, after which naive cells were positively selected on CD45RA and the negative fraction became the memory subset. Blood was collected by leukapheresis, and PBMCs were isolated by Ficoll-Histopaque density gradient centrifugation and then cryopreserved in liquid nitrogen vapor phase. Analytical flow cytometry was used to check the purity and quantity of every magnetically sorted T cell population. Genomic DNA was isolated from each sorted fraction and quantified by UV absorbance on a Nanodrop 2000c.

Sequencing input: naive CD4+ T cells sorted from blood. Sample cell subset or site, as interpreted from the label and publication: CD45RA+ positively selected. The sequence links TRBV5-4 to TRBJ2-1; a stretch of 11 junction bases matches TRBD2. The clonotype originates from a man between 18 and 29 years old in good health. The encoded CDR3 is CASSSPGLAENEQFF. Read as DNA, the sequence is TGTGCCAGCAGCTCACCGGGACTAGCGGAGAATGAGCAGTTCTTC. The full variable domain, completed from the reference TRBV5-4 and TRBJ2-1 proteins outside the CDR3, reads ETGVTQSPTHLIKTRGQQVTLRCSSQSGHNTVSWYQQALGQGPQFIFQYYREEENGRGNFPPRFSGLQFPNYSSELNVNALELDDSALYLCASSSPGLAENEQFFGPGTRLTVL.